Below, 25 T cell receptor beta chains from the same sample are listed, as sequenced in a study of cytomegalovirus exposure and HLA in healthy donors. With 60 Vbeta and 13 Jbeta primers, the PCR was carried out. TCRdb keeps only in-frame clones here, not all; method: immunoSEQ multiplex PCR. Of some 100,000 clones listed, roughly 67% are singletons. The sequenced sample was PBMCs. These receptors all stem from a man aged 35 to 55 in good health and CMV-seronegative.

CDR3 bases: TGCGCCAGCAGCCAAGATTCGCCAGGGTCGAACGAGCAGTACTTC. It translates to CASSQDSPGSNEQYF. The chain recombines TRBV4-3 with TRBJ2-7; possible D gene TRBD1, 5 bases. This CDR3 region has 15 residues. Germline CDR1 reads LGHNA; CDR2 reads YSLEER. V lost 0 bases to trimming and J lost 5 bases, with 14 bases between them.

This clone came up a few times. The rearrangement joins TRBV18 to TRBJ1-2, with D tentatively TRBD1 (6 bases). This CDR3 is built from 15 residues. CDR1 is KGHSH, CDR2 LQKENI, per germline. V lost 6 bases and J 0 bases, leaving 14 bases between the germline ends. In nucleotides, the CDR3 is TGTGCCAGCTCGGTTGGGCAGGGGCCTAACTATGGCTACACCTTC. It specifies CASSVGQGPNYGYTF.

The chain employs TRBV28 and TRBJ2-7; TRBD1 might be the D (6 bases). The V end was cut by 5 bases, the J end by 1 base, with 15 bases between. Germline V gene lookup returns CDR1 MDHEN and CDR2 SYDVKM. This CDR3 comprises 15 residues. CDR3 region: CASSMDRQRSYEQYF. The CDR3 DNA reads TGTGCCAGCAGTATGGACAGACAACGGTCCTACGAGCAGTACTTC.

The chain couples TRBV6-5 to TRBJ1-1; D unresolved. The CDR3 length is 16 residues. V lost 4 bases and J lost 1, with 16 bases in between. Germline V CDR1 and CDR2: MNHEY, SVGAGI. This CDR3 is CASSSRGWVENTEAFF. CDR3 DNA sequence: TGTGCCAGCAGTTCTCGAGGGTGGGTCGAGAACACTGAAGCTTTCTTT.

The chain carries TRBV29-1 and TRBJ2-1; D is unclear. The V and J ends lost 4 bases and 5 bases respectively, with 12 bases between them. CDR3 size: 13 residues. The germline V gene has CDR1 SQVTM and CDR2 ANQGSEA. CDR3 amino acids: CSVVWYGHNEQFF. Here the CDR3 DNA reads TGCAGCGTTGTTTGGTACGGTCACAATGAGCAGTTCTTC.

This rearrangement joins TRBV9 to TRBJ2-3, with 11 nucleotides matching TRBD2. Germline assignment: CDR1 SGDLS and CDR2 YYNGEE. CDR3 length: 17 amino acids. J was trimmed by 5 bases and V by 0 bases; bases with no gene match: 8. The CDR3 DNA reads TGTGCCAGCAGCGTAGAGGCTAGCGGGGGGCACAGAGATACGCAGTATTTT. Amino acids: CASSVEASGGHRDTQYF. The whole variable domain, remainder taken from reference TRBV9 and TRBJ2-3, is DSGVTQTPKHLITATGQRVTLRCSPRSGDLSVYWYQQSLDQGLQFLIQYYNGEERAKGNILERFSAQQFPDLHSELNLSSLELGDSALYFCASSVEASGGHRDTQYFGPGTRLTVL.

This clone was detected only once. This rearrangement joins TRBV7-6 to TRBJ1-4, with D possibly matching TRBD1 (6 bases). CDR1 and CDR2 from the germline V gene are SGHVS and FNYEAQ. The CDR3 totals 17 residues. Deletions cut 0 bases from V and 5 bases from J, with 16 bases between. The CDR3 bases are TGTGCCAGCAGCTTAGCCTCCGGGGGGCCAGAGAATGAAAAACTGTTTTTT. It specifies CASSLASGGPENEKLFF.

The rearrangement uses TRBV15 and TRBJ1-4; 9 bases agree with TRBD1. Trimming removed 0 bases from V and 7 bases from J; junction bases left unmatched: 3. This CDR3 contains 15 residues. In germline, CDR1 is LNHNV, CDR2 YYDKDF (reference sequence). The CDR3 DNA is TGTGCCACCAGCAGAGATACGACAGGGGGTGAAAAACTGTTTTTT. It translates to CATSRDTTGGEKLFF.

This clone was counted a single time. The chain recombines TRBV5-1 with TRBJ2-7; D ambiguous. The CDR3 loop spans 11 amino acids. Trimming shortened V by 3 bases and J by 4 bases, and 5 bases separated the two germline ends. The germline CDR1 and CDR2 sequences are SGHRS and YFSETQ. The CDR3 DNA follows: TGCGCCAGCAGCTCAGAATACGAGCAGTACTTC. Translation gives CASSSEYEQYF.

This clone was observed a few times. The chain carries TRBV4-2 and TRBJ1-1; 7 nucleotides line up with TRBD1. This CDR3 is 15 amino acids long. V lost 3 bases, J lost 1 base, and 5 bases stayed unmatched. The germline V gene encodes CDR1 LGHNA and CDR2 YNFKEQ. CDR3 sequence (DNA): TGTGCCAGCAGCCAGCCGGACAGGAAGAACACTGAAGCTTTCTTT. This gives the protein CASSQPDRKNTEAFF.

The rearrangement links TRBV28 to TRBJ1-2; 8 bases are a match to TRBD1. Germline V lookup: CDR1 MDHEN, CDR2 SYDVKM. The length of the CDR3 is 15 residues. J gave up 5 bases and V 3 bases, and 8 bases lay outside the gene matches. The CDR3: CASSFGQGGAYGYTF. The CDR3 DNA reads as TGTGCCAGCAGTTTTGGACAGGGTGGGGCTTATGGCTACACCTTC.

The chain recombines TRBV5-1 with TRBJ2-1; 7 nucleotides agree with TRBD1. From germline, CDR1 is SGHRS and CDR2 YFSETQ. The ends lost 0 bases at V and 3 bases at J; junction bases unmatched: 0. The CDR3 spans 14 residues. The CDR3 bases are TGCGCCAGCAGCTTGGGGGACAGCTACAATGAGCAGTTCTTC. Translation: CASSLGDSYNEQFF.

This chain connects TRBV11-2 to TRBJ1-6; TRBD1 agrees at 9 bases. J lost 7 bases, V lost 4 bases, and 8 bases had no gene match. The CDR3 is 16 residues long. Germline V lookup: CDR1 SGHAT, CDR2 FQNNGV. In DNA form, the CDR3 reads TGTGCCAGCAGCTCCTTCGGGACAGGGAGGAATTCACCCCTCCACTTT. Its protein product is CASSSFGTGRNSPLHF.

This clone showed up just once. V is TRBV7-2 and J is TRBJ2-7; TRBD2 matches 9 bases. CDR3 length: 15 amino acids. From germline, CDR1 is SGHTA and CDR2 FQGNSA. J lost 4 bases, V lost 5 bases, and 9 bases had no gene match. The DNA for the CDR3 is TGTGCCAGCAGCAACTTTGGCGGGGGGGGATACGAGCAGTACTTC. Translated: CASSNFGGGGYEQYF.

The chain carries TRBV5-6 and TRBJ1-2, with a tentative D call TRBD1 (5 bases). The CDR3 is 13 amino acids. V gave up 0 bases and J gave up 5 bases, with 8 bases separating them. Germline V gene lookup returns CDR1 SGHDT and CDR2 YYEEEE. CDR3 amino acids: CASSLDPGYGYTF. CDR3 DNA sequence: TGTGCCAGCAGCTTGGATCCAGGGTATGGCTACACCTTC. Using reference TRBV5-6 and TRBJ1-2 for the parts outside the CDR3, the full variable domain is DAGVTQSPTHLIKTRGQQVTLRCSPKSGHDTVSWYQQALGQGPQFIFQYYEEEERQRGNFPDRFSGHQFPNYSSELNVNALLLGDSALYLCASSLDPGYGYTFGSGTRLTVV.

Note on this clone: Mismatch with germline at one junction end may stem from a read error. The chain recombines TRBV7-7 with TRBJ1-5; unclear D gene. From germline, CDR1 is SSHAT and CDR2 FNYEAQ (reference sequence). The CDR3 extends over 11 amino acids. The CDR3 DNA reads as TGTGCTAGCAGCTCGGATCAGCCCCAGCATTTT. It is translated as CASSSDQPQHF.

The rearrangement links TRBV12-5 to TRBJ2-3, with D perhaps TRBD1 (5 bases). There are 14 residues in the CDR3. The germline V gene has CDR1 LGHNT and CDR2 FRNRAP. V was shortened by 11 bases and J by 2 bases, with 17 bases between the two germline ends. The CDR3: CAAGQGRPTDTQYF. The DNA for the CDR3 is TGTGCTGCCGGCCAGGGCAGGCCCACAGATACGCAGTATTTT.

The V gene is TRBV28, the J gene TRBJ1-5; D uncertain. Germline V CDR1 and CDR2: MDHEN, SYDVKM. V shed 2 bases and J shed 3 bases, with 14 bases lying between them. This CDR3 is 16 amino acids long. Here the CDR3 reads CASSLPVQASNQPQHF. The CDR3 DNA sequence: TGTGCCAGCAGTTTACCGGTTCAGGCCTCCAATCAGCCCCAGCATTTT.

The chain combines TRBV6-5 with TRBJ1-2; D unclear. CDR1 and CDR2 from the germline V gene are MNHEY and SVGAGI. The V end lost 4 bases, the J end lost 7 bases, and 13 bases lay between the germline ends. The CDR3 runs to 13 residues. The CDR3 loop reads CASSSSRGGGYTF. The CDR3 coding sequence is TGTGCCAGCAGTTCCTCGCGCGGTGGTGGCTACACCTTC.

The chain recombines TRBV4-3 with TRBJ2-4, with 12 bases fitting TRBD2. Germline trimming cut 1 base from V and 0 bases from J; bases unmatched to any gene: 10. Germline assignment: CDR1 LGHNA and CDR2 YSLEER. The CDR3 consists of 20 residues. The CDR3 sequence is CASSQASSGGEKIAKNIQYF. The CDR3 bases are TGCGCCAGCAGCCAAGCTTCTAGCGGGGGGGAAAAGATAGCCAAAAACATTCAGTACTTC.

The chain couples TRBV7-3 to TRBJ2-7, with TRBD2 identical over 13 bases. The germline V gene encodes CDR1 SGHTA and CDR2 FQGTGA. The length of the CDR3 is 14 residues. V was pared by 6 bases and J by 9 bases, with 8 bases of the junction left unmatched. CDR3 protein: CASSTSGGAGRQYF. DNA of the CDR3: TGTGCCAGCAGTACTAGCGGGGGGGCCGGACGGCAGTACTTC.

The CDR3 nucleotides read TGTGCCAGTAGTAACTACCCGGATCGGGAGACCCAGTACTTC. Its translation: CASSNYPDRETQYF. This chain connects TRBV19 to TRBJ2-5, with D hard to call. The CDR3 sequence is 14 residues long. Germline-derived CDR1 and CDR2 are LNHDA and SQIVND (reference sequence). Trimming took off 4 bases at V and 5 bases at J, with 14 bases between the two ends.

The J gene is TRBJ1-6, the V gene TRBV11-2; D gene uncertain. The CDR3 extends over 14 amino acids. V was clipped by 5 bases and J by 3 bases, with 8 bases between them. CDR1 is SGHAT and CDR2 is FQNNGV in the germline V gene. CDR3 in DNA: TGTGCCAGCAGCCAAGACAACTATAATTCACCCCTCCACTTT. Protein: CASSQDNYNSPLHF.

CDR3 sequence (DNA): TGTGCCAGCAGCAACTCCGACCTCGACAGAAAAAGAGAGACCCAGTACTTC. Amino acid sequence: CASSNSDLDRKRETQYF. V is TRBV13 and J is TRBJ2-5; D is possibly TRBD1 (5 bases). Trimming cost V 5 bases and J 4 bases, with 23 bases left between them. Germline values: CDR1 PRHDT, CDR2 FYEKMQ (reference sequence). CDR3 size: 17 residues.

The chain's CDR3 is CASRRTSGGRDTQYF. The CDR3 coding sequence is TGTGCCAGCAGGCGGACTAGCGGGGGGCGAGATACGCAGTATTTT. The rearrangement uses TRBV11-2 and TRBJ2-3; 14 nucleotides line up with TRBD2. This CDR3 comprises 15 residues. Germline values: CDR1 SGHAT, CDR2 FQNNGV. The ends lost 6 bases at V and 5 bases at J; junction bases unmatched: 4.